This T cell receptor beta chain is drawn from a study of T cells in Graves' hyperthyroidism and ophthalmopathy. RNA transcripts provided the source from which TCR beta CDR3 regions were amplified. Primed by the HTBI set, a first-round RT-PCR was run on the TCR CDR3. TCRdb reprocessed the multiplex PCR reads with MiXCR, giving one entry per CDR3 protein. The data contain fewer than 600,000 distinct CDR3 sequences, roughly an eighth of them singletons. Study-wide results and limits: Blood samples included most of the expanded thyroid clonotypes exceeding 0.001.

Germline CDR1 is SGHVS and CDR2 is FNYEAQ. Trimming left V 5 bases short and J 8 bases short, with 15 bases between. The CDR3 has 13 residues. Note on this clonotype: Its antigen is not known.

This sequence was found in a woman aged 18-29 years with Graves' hyperthyroidism. Sequencing was carried out using blood. The rearrangement links TRBV7-6 to TRBJ1-2; possibly TRBD1 for D (6 bases). The CDR3 DNA sequence: TGTGCCAGCAGCGGGAGGGGGGATTACGGCTACACCTTC. Its protein is CASSGRGDYGYTF.